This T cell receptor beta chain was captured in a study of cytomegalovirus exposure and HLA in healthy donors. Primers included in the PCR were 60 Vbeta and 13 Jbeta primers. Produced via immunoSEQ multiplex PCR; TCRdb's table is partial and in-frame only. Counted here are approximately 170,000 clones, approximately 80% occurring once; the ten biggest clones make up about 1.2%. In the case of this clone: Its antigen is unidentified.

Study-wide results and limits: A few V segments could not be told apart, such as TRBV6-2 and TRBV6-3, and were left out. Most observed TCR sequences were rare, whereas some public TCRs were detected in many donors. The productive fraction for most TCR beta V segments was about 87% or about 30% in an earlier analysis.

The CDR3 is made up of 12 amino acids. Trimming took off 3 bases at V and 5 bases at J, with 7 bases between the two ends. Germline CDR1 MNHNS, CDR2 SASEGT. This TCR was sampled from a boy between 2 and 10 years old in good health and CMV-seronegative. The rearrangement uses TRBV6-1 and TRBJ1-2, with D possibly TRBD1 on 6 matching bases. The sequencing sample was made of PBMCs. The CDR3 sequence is CASSDGQYGYTF. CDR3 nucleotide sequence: TGTGCCAGCAGTGACGGACAGTATGGCTACACCTTC.